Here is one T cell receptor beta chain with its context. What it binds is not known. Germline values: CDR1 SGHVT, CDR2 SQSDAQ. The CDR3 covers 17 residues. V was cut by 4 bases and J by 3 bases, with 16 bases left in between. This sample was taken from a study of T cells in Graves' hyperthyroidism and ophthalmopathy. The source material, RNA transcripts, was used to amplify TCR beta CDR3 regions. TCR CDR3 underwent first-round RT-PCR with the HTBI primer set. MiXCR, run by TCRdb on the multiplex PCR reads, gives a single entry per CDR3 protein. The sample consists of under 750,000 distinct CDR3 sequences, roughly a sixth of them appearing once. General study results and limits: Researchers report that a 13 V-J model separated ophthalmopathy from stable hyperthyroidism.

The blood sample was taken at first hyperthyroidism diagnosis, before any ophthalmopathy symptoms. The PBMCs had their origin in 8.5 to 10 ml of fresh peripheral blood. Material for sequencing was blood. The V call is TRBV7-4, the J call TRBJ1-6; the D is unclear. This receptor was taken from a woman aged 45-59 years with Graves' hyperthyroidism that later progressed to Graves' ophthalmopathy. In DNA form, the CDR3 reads TGTGCCAGCAGCTCAGAACCCGGAGACTGCTATAATTCACCCCTCCACTTT. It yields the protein CASSSEPGDCYNSPLHF.